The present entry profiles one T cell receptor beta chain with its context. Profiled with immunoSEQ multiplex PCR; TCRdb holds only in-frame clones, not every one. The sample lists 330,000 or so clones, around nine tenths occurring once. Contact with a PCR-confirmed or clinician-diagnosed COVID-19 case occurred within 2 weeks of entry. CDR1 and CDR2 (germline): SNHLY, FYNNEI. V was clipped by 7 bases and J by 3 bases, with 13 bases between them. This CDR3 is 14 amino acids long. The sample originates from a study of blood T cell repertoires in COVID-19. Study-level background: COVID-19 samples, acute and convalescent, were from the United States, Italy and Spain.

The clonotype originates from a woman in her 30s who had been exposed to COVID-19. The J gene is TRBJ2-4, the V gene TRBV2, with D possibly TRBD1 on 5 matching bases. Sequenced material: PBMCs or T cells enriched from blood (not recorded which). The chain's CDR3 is CASNTGADKNIQYF. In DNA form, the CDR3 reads TGTGCCAGCAATACTGGGGCTGACAAAAACATTCAGTACTTC.